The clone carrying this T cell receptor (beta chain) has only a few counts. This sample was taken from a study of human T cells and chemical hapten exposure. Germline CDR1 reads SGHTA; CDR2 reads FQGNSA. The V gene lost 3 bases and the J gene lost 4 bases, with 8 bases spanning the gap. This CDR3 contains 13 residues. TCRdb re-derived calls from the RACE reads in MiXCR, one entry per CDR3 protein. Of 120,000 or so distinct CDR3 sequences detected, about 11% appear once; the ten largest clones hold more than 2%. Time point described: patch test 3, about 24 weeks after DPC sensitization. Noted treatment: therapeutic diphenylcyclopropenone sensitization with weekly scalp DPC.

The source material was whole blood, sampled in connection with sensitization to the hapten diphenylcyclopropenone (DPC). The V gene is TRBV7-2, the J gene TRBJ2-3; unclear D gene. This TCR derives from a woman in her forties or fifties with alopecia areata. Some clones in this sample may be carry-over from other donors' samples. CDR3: CASSFGSSDTQYF. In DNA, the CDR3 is TGTGCCAGCAGCTTTGGCAGCTCAGATACGCAGTATTTT.